The 10 T cell receptor beta chains presented below share a single source sample, sequenced in a study of T-cell memory formation after mild COVID-19. TCRdb redid the calling of the 5' RACE reads with MiXCR, one entry per CDR3 protein. The sample contains about 360,000 distinct CDR3 sequences, about 15% of which appear only once. Sequencing was done on a sample of PBMCs or a T cell subset sorted from them (not recorded which). These receptors came from a man between 18 and 29 years old who had mild COVID-19 (a few samples of this study predate the infection). Cell type and time point are not known.

This clonotype was observed at least ten times. The rearrangement links TRBV7-2 to TRBJ1-5; D perhaps matches TRBD1 (5 bases). Germline lookup yields CDR1 SGHTA and CDR2 FQGNSA. This CDR3 has 13 amino acids. Deletions cut 3 bases from V and 6 bases from J, with 9 bases between. The CDR3 DNA sequence: TGTGCCAGCAGCTTGAGGGGCCTTCAGCCCCAGCATTTT. Translation gives CASSLRGLQPQHF.

This clonotype occurred a few times. The CDR3 protein is CASSLATSSIDSPLHF. CDR3 sequence (DNA): TGCGCCAGCAGCTTGGCCACCTCGTCCATTGATTCACCCCTCCACTTT. V and J are TRBV5-1 and TRBJ1-6; D not resolved. There are 16 residues in the CDR3. Per the germline V gene, CDR1 is SGHRS and CDR2 is YFSETQ. Trimming shortened V by 0 bases and J by 8 bases, and 15 bases separated the two germline ends.

This clonotype was observed many times. The J gene is TRBJ2-6, the V gene TRBV5-6, with a possible D match to TRBD2 (6 bases). The V gene lost 4 bases and the J gene lost 0 bases, with 8 bases spanning the gap. Per the germline V gene, CDR1 is SGHDT and CDR2 is YYEEEE. The CDR3 length is 15 residues. CDR3 loop: CASSTDYSGANVLTF. In nucleotides, the CDR3 is TGTGCCAGCAGCACGGACTACTCTGGGGCCAACGTCCTGACTTTC.

This clonotype was detected only a few times. The chain combines TRBV27 with TRBJ1-2; a weak D match, TRBD1 (6 bases). CDR3 length equals 15 residues. CDR1 and CDR2 (germline): MNHEY, SMNVEV (reference sequence). V lost 5 bases and J lost 4, with 17 bases in between. The CDR3 nucleotides are TGTGCCAGCAGTCCCGGACAGACTCGTCCCTATGGCTACACCTTC. Translating gives CASSPGQTRPYGYTF.

This rearrangement joins TRBV12-3 or TRBV12-4 to TRBJ1-3; D call uncertain. V was clipped by 3 bases and J by 0 bases, with 9 bases between them. The CDR3 has 15 amino acids. The CDR3 coding sequence is TGTGCCAGCAGTTTTCACGGAGGCTCTGGAAACACCATATATTTT. Protein product: CASSFHGGSGNTIYF.

The V call is TRBV7-9, the J call TRBJ1-3; D ambiguous. The CDR3 consists of 11 residues. CDR1 is SEHNR and CDR2 is FQNEAQ in the germline V gene (reference sequence). The V gene lost 5 bases and the J gene lost 7 bases, with 6 bases spanning the gap. CDR3 DNA sequence: TGTGCCAGCAGCCAGGAGAACACCATATATTTT. This encodes CASSQENTIYF.

The gene calls are TRBV7-3 and TRBJ2-1; weak D call: TRBD1 (6 bases). Germline V lookup: CDR1 SGHTA, CDR2 FQGTGA. The CDR3 contains 13 residues. The V gene lost 3 bases and the J gene lost 5 bases, with 8 bases spanning the gap. CDR3 sequence (DNA): TGTGCCAGCAGCTTCGCAGGGGACAATGAGCAGTTCTTC. Residues: CASSFAGDNEQFF.

Ten or more counts support this clonotype. V usage is TRBV4-3 and J usage is TRBJ2-7; no clear D. The CDR3 consists of 14 residues. Between the trimmed V and J ends, which lost 0 bases and 0 bases, there was a span of 6 bases. CDR1 is LGHNA and CDR2 is YSLEER in the germline V gene. CDR3 in DNA: TGCGCCAGCAGCCAAGAGAGGTTCTCCTACGAGCAGTACTTC. It yields the protein CASSQERFSYEQYF.

This clonotype turned up a few times. The V gene is TRBV25-1, the J gene TRBJ2-2; D could derive from TRBD1 or TRBD2 (5 bases each). V was clipped by 3 bases and J by 9 bases, with 8 bases between them. The CDR3 length is 12 residues. CDR1 is MGHDK and CDR2 is SYGVNS in the germline V gene. The CDR3 bases are TGTGCCAGCAGTGATCCGGGACGGGAGCTGTTTTTT. Protein sequence: CASSDPGRELFF.

This clonotype was counted at least ten times. The chain employs TRBV14 and TRBJ1-1; 7 bases line up with TRBD1. Germline loops: CDR1 SGHDN, CDR2 FVKESK. The CDR3 has 15 residues. V gave up 4 bases and J gave up 7 bases; unmatched junction bases: 12. CDR3 region: CASSLGGGLAREAFF. The CDR3 nucleotides are TGTGCCAGCAGCCTAGGAGGGGGCTTAGCCCGTGAAGCTTTCTTT.